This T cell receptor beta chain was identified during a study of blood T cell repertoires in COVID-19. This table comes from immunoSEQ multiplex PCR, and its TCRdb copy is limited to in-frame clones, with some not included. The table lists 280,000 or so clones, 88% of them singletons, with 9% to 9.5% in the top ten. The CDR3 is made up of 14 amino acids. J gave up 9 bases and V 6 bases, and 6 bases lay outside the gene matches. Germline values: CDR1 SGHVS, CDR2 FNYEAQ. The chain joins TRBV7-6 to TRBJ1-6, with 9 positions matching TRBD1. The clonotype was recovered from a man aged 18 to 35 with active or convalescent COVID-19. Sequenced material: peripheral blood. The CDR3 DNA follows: TGTGCCAGCAGTTCCGGGACAGGGAGTTCACCCCTCCACTTT. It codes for CASSSGTGSSPLHF.